This TCR beta chain stems from a study of T cell responses to AZD1222 COVID-19 vaccine. General observations from the study: Repertoire samples came only from after the peak T cell response. Clonal diversity was possibly underestimated, and white British individuals and females predominated among donors.

Points on this clone: No antigen is known for it.

Sequencing used immunoSEQ multiplex PCR; TCRdb keeps in-frame clones, though not all of them. The profile shows some 130,000 clones, 93% of them singletons. There are 15 residues in the CDR3. Germline lookup yields CDR1 MNHEY and CDR2 SVGAGI. J gave up 4 bases and V 8 bases, and 12 bases lay outside the gene matches. The clonotype comes from an adult in good health. The source was peripheral blood, collected on day 0 of AZD1222 vaccination. The rearrangement uses TRBV6-5 and TRBJ1-2; TRBD1 aligns across 8 bases. The CDR3 sequence: CASQPARGRGYGYTF. The CDR3 region has the DNA TGTGCCAGCCAACCGGCCAGGGGGCGCGGCTATGGCTACACCTTC.